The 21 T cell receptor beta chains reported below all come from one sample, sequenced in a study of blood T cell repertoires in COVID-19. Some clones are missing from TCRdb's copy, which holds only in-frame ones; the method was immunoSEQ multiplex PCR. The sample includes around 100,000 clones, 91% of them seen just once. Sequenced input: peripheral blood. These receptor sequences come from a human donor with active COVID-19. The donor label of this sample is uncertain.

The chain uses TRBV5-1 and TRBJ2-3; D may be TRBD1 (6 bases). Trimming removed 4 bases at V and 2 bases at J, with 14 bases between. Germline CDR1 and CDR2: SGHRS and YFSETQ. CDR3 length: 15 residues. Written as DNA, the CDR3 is TGCGCCAGCAGCACAGGGAGCCCCCTCACAGATACGCAGTATTTT. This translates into CASSTGSPLTDTQYF.

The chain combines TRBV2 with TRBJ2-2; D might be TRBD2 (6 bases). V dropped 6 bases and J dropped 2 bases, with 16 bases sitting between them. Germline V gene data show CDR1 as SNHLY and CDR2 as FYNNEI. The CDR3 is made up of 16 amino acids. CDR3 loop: CASSPVVGGNTGELFF. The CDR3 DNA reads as TGTGCCAGCAGCCCGGTTGTGGGGGGTAACACCGGGGAGCTGTTTTTT.

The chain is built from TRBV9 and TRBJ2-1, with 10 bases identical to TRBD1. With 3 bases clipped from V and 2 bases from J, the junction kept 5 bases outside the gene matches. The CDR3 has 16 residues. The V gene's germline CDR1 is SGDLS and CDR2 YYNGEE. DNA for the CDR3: TGTGCCAGCAGCGCACGCGGACAGGGGGCCTACAATGAGCAGTTCTTC. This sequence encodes CASSARGQGAYNEQFF.

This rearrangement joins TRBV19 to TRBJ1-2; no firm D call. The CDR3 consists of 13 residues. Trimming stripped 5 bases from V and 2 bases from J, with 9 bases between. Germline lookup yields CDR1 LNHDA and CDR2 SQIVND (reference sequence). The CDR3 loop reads CASSASLNYGYTF. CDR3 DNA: TGTGCCAGTAGTGCCTCACTCAACTATGGCTACACCTTC.

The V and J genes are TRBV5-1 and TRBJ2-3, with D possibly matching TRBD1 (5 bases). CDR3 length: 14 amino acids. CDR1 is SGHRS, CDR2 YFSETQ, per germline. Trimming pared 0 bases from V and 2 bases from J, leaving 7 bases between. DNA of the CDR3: TGCGCCAGCAGCTTGGTGACAGCCACAGATACGCAGTATTTT. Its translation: CASSLVTATDTQYF. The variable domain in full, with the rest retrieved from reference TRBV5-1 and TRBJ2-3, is KAGVTQTPRYLIKTRGQQVTLSCSPISGHRSVSWYQQTPGQGLQFLFEYFSETQRNKGNFPGRFSGRQFSNSRSEMNVSTLELGDSALYLCASSLVTATDTQYFGPGTRLTVL.

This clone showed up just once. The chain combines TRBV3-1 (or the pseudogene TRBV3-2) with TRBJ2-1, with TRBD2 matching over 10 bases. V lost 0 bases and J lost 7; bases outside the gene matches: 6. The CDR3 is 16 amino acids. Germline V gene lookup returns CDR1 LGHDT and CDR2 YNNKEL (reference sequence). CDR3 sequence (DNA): TGTGCCAGCAGCCAAGATTCTAGCGGGGGAATGAATGAGCAGTTCTTC. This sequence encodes CASSQDSSGGMNEQFF.

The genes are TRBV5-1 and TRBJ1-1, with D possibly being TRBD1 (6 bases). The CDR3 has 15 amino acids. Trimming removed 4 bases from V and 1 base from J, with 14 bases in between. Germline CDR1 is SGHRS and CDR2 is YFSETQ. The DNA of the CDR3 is TGCGCCAGCAGCAGTTCCGGGACAACGAACACTGAAGCTTTCTTT. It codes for CASSSSGTTNTEAFF. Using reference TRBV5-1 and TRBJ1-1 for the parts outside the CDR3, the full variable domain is KAGVTQTPRYLIKTRGQQVTLSCSPISGHRSVSWYQQTPGQGLQFLFEYFSETQRNKGNFPGRFSGRQFSNSRSEMNVSTLELGDSALYLCASSSSGTTNTEAFFGQGTRLTVV.

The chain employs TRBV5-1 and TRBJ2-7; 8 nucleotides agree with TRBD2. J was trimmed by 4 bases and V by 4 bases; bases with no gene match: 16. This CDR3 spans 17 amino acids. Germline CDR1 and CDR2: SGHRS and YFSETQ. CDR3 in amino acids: CASSPRMAGGLPYEQYF. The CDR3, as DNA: TGCGCCAGCAGCCCTCGGATGGCGGGGGGCCTCCCATACGAGCAGTACTTC.

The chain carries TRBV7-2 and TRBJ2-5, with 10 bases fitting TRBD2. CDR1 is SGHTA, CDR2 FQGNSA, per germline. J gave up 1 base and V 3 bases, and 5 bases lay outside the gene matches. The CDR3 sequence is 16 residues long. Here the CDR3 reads CASSLSSSGGQETQYF. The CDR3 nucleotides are TGTGCCAGCAGCTTGTCTTCTAGCGGGGGCCAAGAGACCCAGTACTTC.

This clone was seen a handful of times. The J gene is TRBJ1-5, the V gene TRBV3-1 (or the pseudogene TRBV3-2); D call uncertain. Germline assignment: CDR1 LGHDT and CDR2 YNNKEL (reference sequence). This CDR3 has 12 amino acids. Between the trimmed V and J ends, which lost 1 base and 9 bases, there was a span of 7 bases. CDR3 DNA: TGTGCCAGCAGCCAAGGGCCAGGGCCCCAGCATTTT. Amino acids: CASSQGPGPQHF.

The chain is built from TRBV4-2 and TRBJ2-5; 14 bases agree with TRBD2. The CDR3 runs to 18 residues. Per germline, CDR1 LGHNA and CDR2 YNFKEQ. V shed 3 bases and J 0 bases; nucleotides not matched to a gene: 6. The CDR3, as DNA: TGTGCCAGCAGCCACCGAGGACTAGCGGGGGGTTACCAAGAGACCCAGTACTTC. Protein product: CASSHRGLAGGYQETQYF.

CDR3 nucleotides: TGTGCCAGCAGTGAAGGCGGGAGGGTAACGAGTAACACCATATATTTT. The encoded protein is CASSEGGRVTSNTIYF. The chain is built from TRBV6-1 and TRBJ1-3; D is uncertain. Germline-derived CDR1 and CDR2 are MNHNS and SASEGT. The CDR3 has 16 amino acids. Trimming left V 1 base short and J 7 bases short, with 17 bases between.

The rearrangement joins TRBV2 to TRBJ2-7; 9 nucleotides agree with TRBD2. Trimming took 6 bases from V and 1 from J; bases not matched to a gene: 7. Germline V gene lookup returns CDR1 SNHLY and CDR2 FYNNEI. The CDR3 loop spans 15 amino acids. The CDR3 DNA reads TGTGCCAGCAGGGGCGGGACTAGCCGGTCCTACGAGCAGTACTTC. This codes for CASRGGTSRSYEQYF.

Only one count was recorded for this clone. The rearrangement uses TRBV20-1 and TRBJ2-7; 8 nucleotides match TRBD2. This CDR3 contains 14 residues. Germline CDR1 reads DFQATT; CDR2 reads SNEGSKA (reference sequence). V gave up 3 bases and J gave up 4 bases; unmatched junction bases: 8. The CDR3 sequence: CSASVLADPYEQYF. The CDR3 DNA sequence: TGCAGTGCTAGTGTACTAGCGGACCCGTACGAGCAGTACTTC.

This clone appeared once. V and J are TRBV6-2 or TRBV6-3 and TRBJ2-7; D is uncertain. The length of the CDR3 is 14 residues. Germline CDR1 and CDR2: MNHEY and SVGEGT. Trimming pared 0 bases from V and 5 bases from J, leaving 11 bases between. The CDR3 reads CASSYSKVTDEQYF. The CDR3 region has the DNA TGTGCCAGCAGTTACTCGAAAGTAACGGACGAGCAGTACTTC.

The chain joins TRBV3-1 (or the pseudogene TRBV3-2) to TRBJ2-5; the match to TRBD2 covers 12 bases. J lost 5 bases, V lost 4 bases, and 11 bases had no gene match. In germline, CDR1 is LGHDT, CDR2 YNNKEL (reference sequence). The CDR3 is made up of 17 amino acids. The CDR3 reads CASSPTSSGGARETQYF. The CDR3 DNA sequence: TGTGCCAGCAGCCCTACTTCTAGCGGGGGGGCAAGGGAGACCCAGTACTTC.

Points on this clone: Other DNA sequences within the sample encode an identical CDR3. In DNA form, the CDR3 reads TGTGCCAGCAGCGTAGGGAGCTCCTATAATTCACCCCTCCACTTT. Translated, it gives CASSVGSSYNSPLHF. This chain joins TRBV9 and TRBJ1-6; D ambiguous. Looked up from germline, CDR1 is SGDLS and CDR2 is YYNGEE. V was shortened by 0 bases and J by 0 bases, with 4 bases between the two germline ends. The CDR3 runs 15 residues.

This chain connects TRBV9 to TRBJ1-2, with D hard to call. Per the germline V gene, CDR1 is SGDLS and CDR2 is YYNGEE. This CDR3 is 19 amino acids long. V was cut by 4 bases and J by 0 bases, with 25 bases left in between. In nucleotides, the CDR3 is TGTGCCAGCAGCCCCTGGAGGGAGACGGCCGAGAAAGCTAACTATGGCTACACCTTC. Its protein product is CASSPWRETAEKANYGYTF.

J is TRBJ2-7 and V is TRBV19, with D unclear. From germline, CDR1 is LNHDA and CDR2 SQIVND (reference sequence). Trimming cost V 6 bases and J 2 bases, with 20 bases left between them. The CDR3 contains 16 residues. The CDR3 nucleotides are TGTGCCAGTAGCGCAATAAAAATCCTAAACCCCTACGAGCAGTACTTC. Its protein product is CASSAIKILNPYEQYF.

The CDR3 coding sequence is TGTGCCAGCAGTTACCAAACAGATACGCAGTATTTT. Translation: CASSYQTDTQYF. The V and J genes are TRBV6-6 and TRBJ2-3; D remains unclear. This CDR3 is built from 12 residues. The germline CDR1 and CDR2 sequences are MNHNY and SVGAGI (reference sequence). V shed 2 bases and J shed 3 bases, with 3 bases lying between them.

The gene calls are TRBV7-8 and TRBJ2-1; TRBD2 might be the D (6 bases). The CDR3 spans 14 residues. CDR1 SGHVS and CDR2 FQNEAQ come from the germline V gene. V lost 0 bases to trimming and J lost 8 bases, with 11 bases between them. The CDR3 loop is CASSLALGEDEQFF. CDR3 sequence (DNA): TGTGCCAGCAGCTTAGCGCTGGGGGAGGATGAGCAGTTCTTC.